This record covers a single TCR beta chain. Its antigen is currently unknown. The protocol was immunoSEQ multiplex PCR, while the TCRdb copy is restricted to in-frame clones and leaves out a portion. This table holds roughly 7,000 clones, roughly 69% found once. The source of the sample is a study of tumor-infiltrating lymphocytes in localized non-small cell lung cancer. The overall study: Several tumor histologies, both smoking statuses, and some post-neoadjuvant chemotherapy samples were included. Study-level results: TCRbeta sequencing showed higher T cell infiltration in tumors than uninvolved lung. Only some patients had TCR sequencing, depending on available tissue. T-cell fraction did not differ between immunotypes IM1 and IM2.

V shed 1 base and J 3 bases; nucleotides not matched to a gene: 0. The CDR3 totals 14 residues. CDR1 and CDR2 from the germline V gene are SGHRS and YFSETQ. Specimen: uninvolved lung tissue not adjacent to the tumor. This receptor was identified in a human donor with non-small cell lung cancer. The chain combines TRBV5-1 with TRBJ2-3, with 9 bases identical to TRBD2. CDR3 region: CASSLSGGTDTQYF. DNA of the CDR3: TGCGCCAGCAGCTTGAGCGGGGGGACAGATACGCAGTATTTT.